The sequence of this T cell receptor beta chain was determined in a study of identical twins. Trimming removed 0 bases from V and 4 bases from J; junction bases left unmatched: 7. The CDR3 is made up of 16 amino acids. CDR1 MGHRA and CDR2 YSYEKL come from the germline V gene. Worth noting for this clonotype: The target antigen is unknown.

Unique molecular identifiers were present on the cDNA, which also gained a universal primer site by template switching. From the 5' RACE reads, TCRdb called clonotypes with MiXCR, one entry per CDR3 protein. The table lists about 920,000 distinct CDR3 sequences, around an eighth of them singletons. Regarding the study as a whole: The abundant beta clonotypes from cord blood had fewer insertions, and memory repertoires had none of this. These conclusions were based on statistical analysis (cross-sectional, not following the same donors).

A further study also used this sample, focusing on yellow fever vaccine responses in identical twins. In that study: The T cell response to vaccination in identical twins was reportedly partly convergent and partly personalized.

This chain links TRBV4-1 with TRBJ2-7; 9 positions agree with TRBD1. Sample: PBMCs. This receptor was obtained from a woman between 18 and 30 years old in good health. The CDR3 sequence is CASSQDQGQGLYEQYF. CDR3 DNA sequence: TGCGCCAGCAGCCAAGACCAGGGACAGGGACTATACGAGCAGTACTTC.